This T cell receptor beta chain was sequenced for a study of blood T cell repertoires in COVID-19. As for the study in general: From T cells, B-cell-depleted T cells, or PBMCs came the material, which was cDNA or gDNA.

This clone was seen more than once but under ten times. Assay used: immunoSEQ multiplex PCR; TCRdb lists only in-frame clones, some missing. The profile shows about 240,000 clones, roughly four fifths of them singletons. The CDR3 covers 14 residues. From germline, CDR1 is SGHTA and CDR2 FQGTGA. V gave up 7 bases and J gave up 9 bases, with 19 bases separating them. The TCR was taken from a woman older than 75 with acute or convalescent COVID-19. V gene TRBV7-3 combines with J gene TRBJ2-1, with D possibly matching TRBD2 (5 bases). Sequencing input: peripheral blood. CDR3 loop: CASKYSADGGEQFF. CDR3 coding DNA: TGTGCCAGCAAGTATTCGGCAGACGGAGGTGAGCAGTTCTTC.